This TCR beta chain stems from a study of blood T cell repertoires in COVID-19. CDR3 length: 15 amino acids. Trimming shortened V by 4 bases and J by 4 bases, and 16 bases separated the two germline ends. Germline CDR1 GTSNPN, CDR2 SVGIG (reference sequence). The method was immunoSEQ multiplex PCR; TCRdb's version includes in-frame clones alone and lacks a portion of them. Of approximately 200,000 clones listed, around 80% are singletons. The receptor's source is a woman aged 50 to 60 with acute or convalescent COVID-19. The chain has TRBV30 and TRBJ2-2; unclear D gene. The specimen was peripheral blood. CDR3 loop: CAWTLSEVRTGELFF. CDR3 DNA sequence: TGTGCCTGGACCCTGTCTGAAGTGCGCACCGGGGAGCTGTTTTTT.